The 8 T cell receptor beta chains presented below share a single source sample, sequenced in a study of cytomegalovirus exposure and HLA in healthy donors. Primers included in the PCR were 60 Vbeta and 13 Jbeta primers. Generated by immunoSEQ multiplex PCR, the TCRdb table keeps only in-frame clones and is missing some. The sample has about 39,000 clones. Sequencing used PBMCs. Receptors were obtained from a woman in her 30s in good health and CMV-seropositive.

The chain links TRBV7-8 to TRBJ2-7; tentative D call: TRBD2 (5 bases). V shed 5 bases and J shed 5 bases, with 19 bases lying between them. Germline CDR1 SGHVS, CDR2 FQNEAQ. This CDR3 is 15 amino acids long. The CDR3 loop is CASSVQTTLLNEQYF. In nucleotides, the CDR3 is TGTGCCAGCAGCGTACAGACTACCCTACTTAACGAGCAGTACTTC.

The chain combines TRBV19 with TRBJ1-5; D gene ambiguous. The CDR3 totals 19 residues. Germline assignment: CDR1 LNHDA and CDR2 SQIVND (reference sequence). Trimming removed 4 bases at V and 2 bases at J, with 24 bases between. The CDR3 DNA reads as TGTGCCAGTAGTAAAGGCGATCCAGCCTCTTTAAGCGGCAATCAGCCCCAGCATTTT. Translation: CASSKGDPASLSGNQPQHF.

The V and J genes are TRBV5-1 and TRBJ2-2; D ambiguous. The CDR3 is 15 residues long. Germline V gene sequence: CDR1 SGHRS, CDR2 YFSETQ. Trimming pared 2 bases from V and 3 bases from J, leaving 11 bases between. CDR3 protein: CASSFGGPDTGELFF. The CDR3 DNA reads TGCGCCAGCAGCTTTGGTGGGCCCGACACCGGGGAGCTGTTTTTT.

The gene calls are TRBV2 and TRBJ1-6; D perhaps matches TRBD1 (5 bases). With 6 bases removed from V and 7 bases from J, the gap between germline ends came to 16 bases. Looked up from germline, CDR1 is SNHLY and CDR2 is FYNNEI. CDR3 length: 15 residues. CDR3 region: CASRERSGLNSPLHF. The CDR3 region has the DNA TGTGCCAGCAGGGAACGGTCAGGGCTCAATTCACCCCTCCACTTT.

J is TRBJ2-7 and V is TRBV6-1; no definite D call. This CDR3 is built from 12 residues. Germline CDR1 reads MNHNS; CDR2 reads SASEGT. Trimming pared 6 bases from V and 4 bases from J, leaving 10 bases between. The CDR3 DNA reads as TGTGCCAGCAGAAATCAGGTTTACGAGCAGTACTTC. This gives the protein CASRNQVYEQYF.

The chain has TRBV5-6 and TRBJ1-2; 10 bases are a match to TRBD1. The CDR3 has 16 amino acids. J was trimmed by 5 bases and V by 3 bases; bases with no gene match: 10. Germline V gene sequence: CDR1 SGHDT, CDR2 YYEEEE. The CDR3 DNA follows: TGTGCCAGCAGCTCTAGACGGACAGGGGGAGATTATGGCTACACCTTC. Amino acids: CASSSRRTGGDYGYTF.

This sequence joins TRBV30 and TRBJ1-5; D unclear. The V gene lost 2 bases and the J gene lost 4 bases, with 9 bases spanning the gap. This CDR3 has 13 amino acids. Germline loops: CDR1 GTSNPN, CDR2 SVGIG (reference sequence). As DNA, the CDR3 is TGTGCCTGGAGTAGCGGGGATAATCAGCCCCAGCATTTT. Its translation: CAWSSGDNQPQHF.

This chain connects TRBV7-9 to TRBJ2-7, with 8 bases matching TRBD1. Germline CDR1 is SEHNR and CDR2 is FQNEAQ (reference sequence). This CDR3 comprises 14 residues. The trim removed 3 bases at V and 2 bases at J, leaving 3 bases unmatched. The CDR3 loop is CASSLAGGPYEQYF. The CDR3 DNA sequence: TGTGCCAGCAGCTTGGCAGGGGGCCCCTACGAGCAGTACTTC.